This T cell receptor (beta chain) is drawn from a study of T cell responses to AZD1222 COVID-19 vaccine. Clones were read by immunoSEQ multiplex PCR, and TCRdb kept only the in-frame ones, dropping some. The data contain approximately 100,000 clones, 92% of them singletons. Concerning this clone: Its antigen is unknown.

Broader study findings: Vaccine-associated CD4 TCRs ranged over spike, dominating at 160-218 and 743-854. In all cases, repertoires were sampled only after the peak T cell response. Only a handful of AZD1222 recipients tested seropositive at baseline.

V was cut by 3 bases and J by 0 bases, with 3 bases left in between. CDR1 is MNHEY and CDR2 is SMNVEV in the germline V gene (reference sequence). The CDR3 covers 14 residues. The sample consisted of peripheral blood, taken on day 0 of AZD1222 vaccination. This receptor was taken from an adult in good health. The V gene is TRBV27, the J gene TRBJ2-6; D not resolved. CDR3 DNA sequence: TGTGCCAGCAGTTTCTTCTCTGGGGCCAACGTCCTGACTTTC. Translated: CASSFFSGANVLTF.